This T cell receptor (beta chain) comes out of a study of blood T cell repertoires in COVID-19. Study summary: The cDNA or gDNA used as material had been derived from T cells, B-cell-depleted T cells, or PBMCs.

V was shortened by 2 bases and J by 6 bases, with 17 bases between the two germline ends. Germline CDR1 MNHEY, CDR2 SVGAGI. This CDR3 has 15 residues. Sequencing was performed with immunoSEQ multiplex PCR; in TCRdb, only in-frame clones are kept and a portion is missing. The profile shows under 300,000 clones, 82% of them singletons. This clone occurred once. The TCR comes from a man aged 40-55 years who had recovered from COVID-19. V usage is TRBV6-5 and J usage is TRBJ2-7; a weak D match, TRBD2 (5 bases). The source material was PBMCs or T cells enriched from blood (not recorded which). CDR3 loop: CASSYGGGQAREQYF. Here the CDR3 DNA reads TGTGCCAGCAGTTACGGCGGCGGGCAGGCCCGCGAGCAGTACTTC.